This TCR beta chain was identified during a study of OX40 agonist ivuxolimab in advanced cancers. This CDR3 spans 15 amino acids. Germline lookup yields CDR1 SGHDN and CDR2 FVKESK. V lost 0 bases, J lost 2 bases, and 10 bases lay in between. The assay was immunoSEQ multiplex PCR, and TCRdb's table has in-frame clones only and misses some. The sample consists of approximately 45,000 clones, approximately 86% of them appearing once. This specimen consisted of CD4+ or CD8+ T cells sorted from blood, obtained in a trial of the OX40 agonist ivuxolimab. The chain joins TRBV14 to TRBJ1-2; a possible D gene is TRBD1 (6 bases). The sequence was obtained from an adult with an advanced solid tumor such as melanoma, head and neck, liver or kidney cancer. CDR3 sequence: CASSQDGGPNYGYTF. In DNA, the CDR3 is TGTGCCAGCAGCCAAGATGGGGGGCCCAACTATGGCTACACCTTC. The variable domain in full, with the rest retrieved from reference TRBV14 and TRBJ1-2, is EAGVTQFPSHSVIEKGQTVTLRCDPISGHDNLYWYRRVMGKEIKFLLHFVKESKQDESGMPNNRFLAERTGGTYSTLKVQPAELEDSGVYFCASSQDGGPNYGYTFGSGTRLTVV.